The 29 T cell receptor beta chains below were found in one sample sequenced in a study of blood T cell repertoires in COVID-19. Clones were sequenced by immunoSEQ multiplex PCR, and TCRdb holds only the in-frame ones, with some missing. The sample carries some 160,000 clones, around 87% recorded once. Sequenced: PBMCs or T cells enriched from blood (not recorded which). These receptors all come from a woman between 45 and 65 years old who had recovered from COVID-19.

This sequence joins TRBV27 and TRBJ2-7; maybe TRBD2 (6 bases). Germline CDR1 MNHEY, CDR2 SMNVEV (reference sequence). The ends were cut back, 4 bases at V and 7 bases at J, with 8 bases in the middle. The CDR3 extends over 11 amino acids. The CDR3 reads CASSYGGEQYF. The CDR3 DNA reads TGTGCCAGCAGTTACGGGGGAGAGCAGTACTTC.

This clone has a handful of counts. The chain couples TRBV5-1 to TRBJ1-5; no clear D. The CDR3 is made up of 13 amino acids. The germline V gene encodes CDR1 SGHRS and CDR2 YFSETQ. V shed 2 bases and J shed 6 bases, with 9 bases lying between them. The CDR3 is CASSLEGTQPQHF. DNA for the CDR3: TGCGCCAGCAGCTTAGAGGGTACTCAGCCCCAGCATTTT.

This CDR3 is CASSPPVQGNTEAFF. CDR3 DNA sequence: TGTGCCAGTAGTCCCCCGGTCCAGGGGAACACTGAAGCTTTCTTT. V is TRBV19 and J is TRBJ1-1, with D possibly matching TRBD1 (5 bases). V lost 5 bases and J 1 base, leaving 14 bases between the germline ends. The V gene's germline CDR1 is LNHDA and CDR2 SQIVND (reference sequence). The CDR3 has 15 residues.

The CDR3 DNA follows: TGTGCCAGCAGCTTGGGACAGGGGATCCCAGATACGCAGTATTTT. Its protein is CASSLGQGIPDTQYF. The rearrangement joins TRBV5-4 to TRBJ2-3, with 8 nucleotides matching TRBD1. Germline V lookup: CDR1 SGHNT, CDR2 YYREEE (reference sequence). CDR3 length: 15 amino acids. V shed 0 bases and J 4 bases; nucleotides not matched to a gene: 4.

This chain joins TRBV6-5 and TRBJ1-2; the D is unclear. The CDR3 sequence is 12 residues long. Per the germline V gene, CDR1 is MNHEY and CDR2 is SVGAGI. The V gene lost 8 bases and the J gene lost 0 bases, with 7 bases spanning the gap. The CDR3 DNA reads as TGTGCCAGCGGGCCTCCTAACTATGGCTACACCTTC. It encodes CASGPPNYGYTF.

V and J are TRBV5-4 and TRBJ2-1, with 11 positions matching TRBD1. The CDR3 sequence is 15 residues long. The germline V gene encodes CDR1 SGHNT and CDR2 YYREEE (reference sequence). V was pared by 3 bases and J by 6 bases, with 5 bases of the junction left unmatched. CDR3 sequence: CASSWDRGFFNEQFF. The CDR3 DNA reads TGTGCCAGCAGCTGGGACAGGGGGTTTTTCAATGAGCAGTTCTTC.

This chain joins TRBV7-7 and TRBJ2-2; weak D call: TRBD1 (5 bases). From germline, CDR1 is SSHAT and CDR2 FNYEAQ (reference sequence). CDR3 length equals 15 residues. V lost 5 bases, J lost 2 bases, and 12 bases lay in between. CDR3: CASSPGRVNTGELFF. The DNA of the CDR3 is TGTGCCAGCAGCCCAGGGCGCGTAAACACCGGGGAGCTGTTTTTT.

The V and J genes are TRBV19 and TRBJ1-4; no definite D call. This CDR3 has 16 residues. V dropped 3 bases and J dropped 0 bases, with 11 bases sitting between them. From germline, CDR1 is LNHDA and CDR2 SQIVND (reference sequence). The CDR3 DNA is TGTGCCAGTAGTATGAGTGTCTTTGCAACTAATGAAAAACTGTTTTTT. Amino acids: CASSMSVFATNEKLFF.

The chain is built from TRBV6-6 and TRBJ2-5; 9 nucleotides line up with TRBD1. The CDR3 is made up of 15 amino acids. With V trimmed by 3 bases and J by 5 bases, 7 bases remained unmatched. The V gene's germline CDR1 is MNHNY and CDR2 SVGAGI (reference sequence). This chain's CDR3 is CASSYGQGNVETQYF. DNA for the CDR3: TGTGCCAGCAGTTATGGACAGGGGAATGTTGAGACCCAGTACTTC.

The CDR3: CATSREGLNTGELFF. In DNA, the CDR3 is TGTGCCACCAGCCGCGAGGGACTCAACACCGGGGAGCTGTTTTTT. The V and J genes are TRBV15 and TRBJ2-2; possible D gene TRBD2, 6 bases. Trimming pared 5 bases from V and 2 bases from J, leaving 12 bases between. CDR3 length: 15 residues. Germline CDR1 reads LNHNV; CDR2 reads YYDKDF (reference sequence).

The chain employs TRBV7-2 and TRBJ2-7; a weak D match, TRBD1 (5 bases). Germline CDR1 is SGHTA and CDR2 is FQGNSA. This CDR3 region has 16 residues. V lost 2 bases to trimming and J lost 11 bases, with 25 bases between them. CDR3 amino acids: CASSLNPRVKDAPKYF. CDR3 sequence (DNA): TGTGCCAGCAGCTTAAACCCCAGGGTTAAGGATGCCCCGAAGTACTTC.

The chain uses TRBV10-3 and TRBJ2-5; perhaps TRBD1 as D (5 bases). Germline loops: CDR1 ENHRY, CDR2 SYGVKD. There are 14 residues in the CDR3. Trimming cost V 0 bases and J 5 bases, with 10 bases left between them. CDR3 nucleotide sequence: TGTGCCATCAGTGAGTCAGGGGTCGGGGAGACCCAGTACTTC. This sequence encodes CAISESGVGETQYF.

V and J are TRBV19 and TRBJ2-1; D gene unclear. Germline CDR1 reads LNHDA; CDR2 reads SQIVND (reference sequence). The CDR3 extends over 15 amino acids. V lost 0 bases, J lost 0 bases, and 6 bases lay in between. DNA for the CDR3: TGTGCCAGTAGTATAGACAGGCCCTCCTACAATGAGCAGTTCTTC. Its translation is CASSIDRPSYNEQFF.

This clone has a single count. This sequence joins TRBV24-1 and TRBJ2-5; the D gene is possibly TRBD1 (5 bases). This CDR3 contains 14 residues. Deletions cut 4 bases from V and 4 bases from J, with 12 bases between. CDR1 and CDR2 from the germline V gene are KGHDR and SFDVKD. Here the CDR3 DNA reads TGTGCCACCAGTGAATTGAGTCAGGGAGAGACCCAGTACTTC. Protein: CATSELSQGETQYF.

In this sample, this clone turned up once. V is TRBV5-1 and J is TRBJ2-5; D is unresolved. V was trimmed by 4 bases and J by 5 bases, leaving 6 bases between them. Germline assignment: CDR1 SGHRS and CDR2 YFSETQ. The CDR3 has 11 residues. The CDR3 DNA is TGCGCCAGCAGCGAGAGGGAGACCCAGTACTTC. Its protein product is CASSERETQYF.

The chain uses TRBV10-2 and TRBJ2-1; TRBD2 might be the D (7 bases). V lost 5 bases to trimming and J lost 2 bases, with 13 bases between them. CDR3 length: 15 residues. The V gene's germline CDR1 is WSHSY and CDR2 SAAADI. The CDR3 here is CASSQGGGPYNEQFF. Here the CDR3 DNA reads TGCGCCAGCAGTCAAGGCGGGGGCCCCTACAATGAGCAGTTCTTC.

This chain joins TRBV19 and TRBJ2-5; 10 nucleotides match TRBD2. Germline loops: CDR1 LNHDA, CDR2 SQIVND (reference sequence). V shed 5 bases, J shed 2 bases, and the junction held 14 bases outside the gene matches. The CDR3 is 18 residues long. DNA of the CDR3: TGTGCCAGTAGTGGGGGACTAGCGTCCTCTGCCCTTCAAGAGACCCAGTACTTC. Translating gives CASSGGLASSALQETQYF.

A single count supports this clone. The V and J genes are TRBV5-5 and TRBJ2-3; 7 bases line up with TRBD2. In germline, CDR1 is SGHKS, CDR2 YYEKEE (reference sequence). Trimming removed 4 bases from V and 0 bases from J; junction bases left unmatched: 8. The CDR3 covers 16 residues. CDR3: CASSLIAGFSTDTQYF. CDR3 bases: TGTGCCAGCAGCCTTATAGCGGGTTTCAGCACAGATACGCAGTATTTT. Supplemented by reference TRBV5-5 and TRBJ2-3, the full variable domain reads DAGVTQSPTHLIKTRGQQVTLRCSPISGHKSVSWYQQVLGQGPQFIFQYYEKEERGRGNFPDRFSARQFPNYSSELNVNALLLGDSALYLCASSLIAGFSTDTQYFGPGTRLTVL.

V usage is TRBV3-1 (or the pseudogene TRBV3-2) and J usage is TRBJ1-2; D not resolved. The V gene's germline CDR1 is LGHDT and CDR2 YNNKEL (reference sequence). Trimming removed 1 base from V and 4 bases from J, with 10 bases in between. The CDR3 spans 14 residues. The chain's CDR3 is CASSQGGSTYGYTF. DNA of the CDR3: TGTGCCAGCAGCCAAGGAGGTTCCACCTATGGCTACACCTTC.

This clone was seen only once. This chain joins TRBV18 and TRBJ2-7; 9 positions match TRBD1. Trimming cost V 3 bases and J 5 bases; bases outside gene matches: 8. Germline loops: CDR1 KGHSH, CDR2 LQKENI. CDR3 length: 15 amino acids. CDR3 coding DNA: TGTGCCAGCTCACCCATTGGGACAGGGAGGCACGAGCAGTACTTC. Translated: CASSPIGTGRHEQYF. The whole variable domain, remainder taken from reference TRBV18 and TRBJ2-7, is NAGVMQNPRHLVRRRGQEARLRCSPMKGHSHVYWYRQLPEEGLKFMVYLQKENIIDESGMPKERFSAEFPKEGPSILRIQQVVRGDSAAYFCASSPIGTGRHEQYFGPGTRLTVT.

The V gene is TRBV7-9, the J gene TRBJ1-2, with D tentatively TRBD1 (5 bases). V dropped 5 bases and J dropped 6 bases, with 13 bases sitting between them. Germline CDR1 and CDR2: SEHNR and FQNEAQ (reference sequence). CDR3 length: 13 residues. Here the CDR3 reads CASSPRGGDGYTF. For the CDR3, the DNA is TGTGCCAGCAGCCCTCGGGGAGGGGATGGCTACACCTTC. The full variable domain, its missing parts supplied by reference TRBV7-9 and TRBJ1-2, is DTGVSQNPRHKITKRGQNVTFRCDPISEHNRLYWYRQTLGQGPEFLTYFQNEAQLEKSRLLSDRFSAERPKGSFSTLEIQRTEQGDSAMYLCASSPRGGDGYTFGSGTRLTVV.

The J gene is TRBJ2-7, the V gene TRBV7-2; 8 positions agree with TRBD2. The CDR3 extends over 16 amino acids. Losses at the gene ends were 5 bases for V and 0 bases for J; bases not matched to a gene: 9. Germline V lookup: CDR1 SGHTA, CDR2 FQGNSA. The CDR3 region has the DNA TGTGCCAGCAGCCCACGCGGCGGGAGGAGCTCCTACGAGCAGTACTTC. This encodes CASSPRGGRSSYEQYF.

The genes are TRBV5-1 and TRBJ1-6, with D unresolved. Germline-derived CDR1 and CDR2 are SGHRS and YFSETQ. Deletions cut 0 bases from V and 8 bases from J, with 15 bases between. CDR3 length equals 16 residues. The CDR3 DNA reads as TGCGCCAGCAGCTTGGCCGGCCTCCCGGGAGATTCACCCCTCCACTTT. Residues: CASSLAGLPGDSPLHF.

The genes are TRBV7-8 and TRBJ1-1; D gene unclear. The V and J ends lost 2 bases and 3 bases respectively, with 7 bases between them. CDR3 length equals 13 residues. Germline V gene lookup returns CDR1 SGHVS and CDR2 FQNEAQ. CDR3 in amino acids: CASSLIRYTEAFF. For the CDR3, the DNA is TGTGCCAGCAGCTTAATACGGTACACTGAAGCTTTCTTT.

The chain employs TRBV7-6 and TRBJ2-3; 7 bases fit TRBD1. Per the germline V gene, CDR1 is SGHVS and CDR2 is FNYEAQ. Unmatched junction bases numbered 4, after V lost 3 bases and J lost 4 bases. The CDR3 totals 14 residues. Here the CDR3 reads CASSLLTGPDTQYF. The CDR3 DNA sequence: TGTGCCAGCAGCTTGCTGACAGGGCCAGATACGCAGTATTTT.

The table lists this clone with a count of one. CDR3 residues: CASSWARDRGRTQHF. The CDR3 DNA reads TGTGCCAGCAGTTGGGCTCGGGACAGGGGTAGAACCCAGCATTTT. The rearrangement links TRBV6-2 or TRBV6-3 to TRBJ1-5, with TRBD1 identical over 10 bases. The CDR3 is 15 residues long. Germline values: CDR1 MNHEY, CDR2 SVGEGT. V gave up 4 bases and J gave up 11 bases; unmatched junction bases: 11.

The CDR3 DNA reads TGTGCCAGCAGCCCTTTCTACGAGCAGTACTTC. It is translated as CASSPFYEQYF. The V and J genes are TRBV12-1 and TRBJ2-7; the listed D gene, TRBD2, was not tested against the DNA. TRBV12-1 is an annotated pseudogene. The length of the CDR3 is 11 residues.

This chain links TRBV12-3 or TRBV12-4 with TRBJ1-5, with D perhaps TRBD1 (6 bases). V lost 11 bases, J lost 7 bases, and 18 bases lay in between. This CDR3 has 13 residues. The CDR3 loop is CASNRGGGQPQHF. The DNA for the CDR3 is TGTGCCTCCAACCGGGGGGGCGGCCAGCCCCAGCATTTT.

The chain recombines TRBV19 with TRBJ1-1, with unresolved D. Germline V CDR1 and CDR2: LNHDA, SQIVND (reference sequence). V lost 4 bases, J lost 2 bases, and 14 bases lay in between. The CDR3 sequence is 15 residues long. The CDR3 DNA is TGTGCCAGTAGTACGCGGAGGTGGGGTAACACTGAAGCTTTCTTT. Translated: CASSTRRWGNTEAFF.